These 4 T cell receptor beta chains were sequenced from one sample in a study of human T cells and chemical hapten exposure. TCRdb re-analysed the RACE reads in MiXCR, keeping a single row per CDR3 protein. The sample shows around 67,000 distinct CDR3 sequences, approximately 9% of them seen only once. Time point in this sample: patch test 2, 6 weeks after DPC sensitization. The sample's treatment: therapeutic diphenylcyclopropenone sensitization with weekly scalp DPC. The sequenced sample was whole blood, obtained in connection with sensitization to the hapten diphenylcyclopropenone (DPC). The receptor set was obtained from a woman aged 45-65 years with alopecia areata. Some clones in this sample may be carry-over from other donors' samples.

The chain recombines TRBV20-1 with TRBJ2-3; TRBD2 matches at 8 bases. V was pared by 4 bases and J by 2 bases, with 8 bases of the junction left unmatched. The CDR3 totals 15 residues. Germline V gene data show CDR1 as DFQATT and CDR2 as SNEGSKA (reference sequence). The DNA for the CDR3 is TGCAGTGCTACCCGTTCTAGCGGGTACACAGATACGCAGTATTTT. Protein: CSATRSSGYTDTQYF.

This clonotype has a handful of counts. This sequence joins TRBV24-1 and TRBJ2-2; D is uncertain. The CDR3 runs 14 residues. Looked up from germline, CDR1 is KGHDR and CDR2 is SFDVKD. V dropped 10 bases and J dropped 5 bases, with 16 bases sitting between them. CDR3 nucleotides: TGTGCCACAGAGGCCGTTTGGCGGACCGGGGAGCTGTTTTTT. This sequence encodes CATEAVWRTGELFF.

The chain recombines TRBV6-2 or TRBV6-3 with TRBJ1-1, with a possible D match to TRBD1 (5 bases). Germline values: CDR1 MNHEY, CDR2 SVGEGT. The CDR3 has 10 residues. V dropped 5 bases and J dropped 9 bases, with 7 bases sitting between them. The chain's CDR3 is CASSDRQAFF. In DNA form, the CDR3 reads TGTGCCAGCAGTGACAGACAAGCTTTCTTT.

The genes are TRBV19 and TRBJ1-2; D not resolved. Germline values: CDR1 LNHDA, CDR2 SQIVND (reference sequence). V lost 7 bases to trimming and J lost 4 bases, with 16 bases between them. CDR3 length equals 14 residues. CDR3 coding DNA: TGTGCCAGTACGGGCAGAACCCAATTCTATGGCTACACCTTC. Translated, it gives CASTGRTQFYGYTF.